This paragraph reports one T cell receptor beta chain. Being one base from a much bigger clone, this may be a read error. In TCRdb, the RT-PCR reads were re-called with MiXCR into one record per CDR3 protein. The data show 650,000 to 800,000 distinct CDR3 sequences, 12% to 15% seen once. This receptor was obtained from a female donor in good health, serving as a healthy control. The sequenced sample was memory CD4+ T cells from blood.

The CDR3 sequence is CSGIGRMSSYNSPLHF. CDR3 DNA: TGCAGTGGTATAGGGAGAATGAGCTCCTATAATTCACCCCTCCACTTT. The chain recombines TRBV20-1 with TRBJ1-6; no definite D call. V lost 7 bases and J 0 bases, leaving 16 bases between the germline ends. The CDR3 sequence is 16 residues long. In germline, CDR1 is DFQATT, CDR2 SNEGSKA (reference sequence).